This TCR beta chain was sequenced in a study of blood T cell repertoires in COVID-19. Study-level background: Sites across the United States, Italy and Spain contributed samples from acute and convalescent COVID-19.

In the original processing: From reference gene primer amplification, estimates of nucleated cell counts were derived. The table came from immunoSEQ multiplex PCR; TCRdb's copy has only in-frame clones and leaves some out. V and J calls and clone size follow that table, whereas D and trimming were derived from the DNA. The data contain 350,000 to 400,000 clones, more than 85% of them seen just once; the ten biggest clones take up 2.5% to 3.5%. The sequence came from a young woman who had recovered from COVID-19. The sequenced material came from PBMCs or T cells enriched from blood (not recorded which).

DNA of the CDR3: TGTGCCAGCAGCTTAGTTGTCAGGGGCCCCTACGAGCAGTACTTC. This translates into CASSLVVRGPYEQYF. V is TRBV7-2 and J is TRBJ2-7, with D perhaps matching TRBD1 (6 bases). The V end was cut by 1 base, the J end by 2 bases, with 12 bases between. CDR3 length: 15 residues. CDR1 and CDR2 from the germline V gene are SGHTA and FQGNSA.